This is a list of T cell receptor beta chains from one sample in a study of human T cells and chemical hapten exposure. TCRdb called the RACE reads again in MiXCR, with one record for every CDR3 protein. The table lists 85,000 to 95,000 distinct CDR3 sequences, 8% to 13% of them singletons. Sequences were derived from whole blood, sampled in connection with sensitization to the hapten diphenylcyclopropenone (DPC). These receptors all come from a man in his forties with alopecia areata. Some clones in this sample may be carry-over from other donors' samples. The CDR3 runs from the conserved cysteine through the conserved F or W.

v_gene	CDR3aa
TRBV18	CASSRLTDTQYF
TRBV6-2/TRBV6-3	CASSWGTGLGQPQHF
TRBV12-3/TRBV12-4	CASSLTSGPGHEQFF
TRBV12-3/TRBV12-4	CASSPNSGRAYNEQFF
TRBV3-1	CASTSTMGNYEQYF
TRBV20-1	CSARANMNTEAFF
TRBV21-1	CARRWASGSWGVRRAKNIQYF
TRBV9	CASSVLGTSGILITDTQYF
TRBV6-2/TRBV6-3	CASSYPSLSSYNEQFF
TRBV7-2	CASSQMASLTGTQYF
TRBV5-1	CASSLTGVSNEQFF
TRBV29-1	CSVPSGRAAGEQFF
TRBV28	CASSLGQGTGELFF
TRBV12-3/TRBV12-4	CASSLAGKRNEQFF
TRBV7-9	CASSAQGYEQYF
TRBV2	CASSEHGVYPSGWEQETQYF
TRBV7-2	CASSLYQGNGNQPQHF
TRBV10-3	CATGDRSEAFF
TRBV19	CASSRQGDQPQHF
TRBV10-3	CAISESTETQYF
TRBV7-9	CASSSPDRDYEQYF
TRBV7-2	CASSSGHATNEKLFF
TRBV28	CASSLSGTAGYTF
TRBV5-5	CASSFPSRDTQYF
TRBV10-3	CAISDGGRLRASYEQYF
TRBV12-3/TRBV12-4	CASSLTVYTEAFF
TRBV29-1	CSVLLSGRALTGEQFF
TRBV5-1	CASSPGTGGVSYEQYF
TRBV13	CASSLRDANYGYTF
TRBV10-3	CATSGAGTLNYGYTF
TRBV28	CASDHGTPFSGANVLTF
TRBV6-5	CATRTHRWQGNTEAFF
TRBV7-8	CASSLGGLQPQHF
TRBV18	CASSEETGFSPLHF
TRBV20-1	CSARDWRLAGGGGETQYF
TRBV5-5	CASKTGEREQYF
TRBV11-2	CASSLDRSIPYEQYF
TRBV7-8	CASTPHSNQPQHF
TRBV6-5	CASSYVAMRQGYGYTF
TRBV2	CASSRERTGELFF
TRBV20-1	CSARDLLTGPRGEQFF
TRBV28	CASSTSGRTQYF
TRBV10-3	CAISESGPRADTQYF
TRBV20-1	CSARTGSGRPTDTQYF
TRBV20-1	CSAIGSGRALLDTQYF
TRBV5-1	CASSLANVGGAEAFF
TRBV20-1	CSARVGGARTEAFF
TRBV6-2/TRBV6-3	CASTRGSGSYNEQFF
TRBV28	CVSRTDGQETQYF
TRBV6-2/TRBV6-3	CASSYQREGRNEQFF
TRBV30	CAWSVQTPGATDTQYF
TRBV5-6	CASSPLTDRYTEAFF
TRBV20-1	CSFRERRLNQPQHF
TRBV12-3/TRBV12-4	CASTLPEGIGNTIYF